The following is a T cell receptor beta chain sequence with its context. What it binds is unknown. This sample stems from a study of a mutant IDH1 vaccine in newly diagnosed glioma. Overall study: Standard pretreatment was either radiotherapy, temozolomide, or, for most, radiochemotherapy with temozolomide.

There are 15 residues in the CDR3. Germline V gene data show CDR1 as SNHLY and CDR2 as FYNNEI. The V end lost 4 bases, the J end lost 6 bases, and 18 bases lay between the germline ends. Time point in this sample: week 35, safety follow-up. In every dose of vaccine, 300 ug of mutant IDH1 20-mer peptide was given alongside topical imiquimod. Newly diagnosed WHO grade 3 or 4 IDH1-mutant, ATRX-lost astrocytomas were identified in the donors. The assay was immunoSEQ multiplex PCR, and TCRdb's table has in-frame clones only and misses some. The sample records 25,000 to 40,000 clones, around 77% being singletons.

The TCR sequence derives from a woman younger than 45 with glioma. Some clones in this sample may be carry-over from other donors' samples. Specimen: PBMCs, collected from a glioma patient whose treatment included an IDH1 peptide vaccine. The chain links TRBV2 to TRBJ1-2; perhaps TRBD1 as D (6 bases). The CDR3 protein is CASSVENRVSHGYTF. Written as DNA, the CDR3 is TGTGCCAGCAGTGTTGAGAACAGGGTTTCTCATGGCTACACCTTC. The entire variable domain, with the rest obtained from reference TRBV2 and TRBJ1-2, is as follows: EPEVTQTPSHQVTQMGQEVILRCVPISNHLYFYWYRQILGQKVEFLVSFYNNEISEKSEIFDDQFSVERPDGSNFTLKIRSTKLEDSAMYFCASSVENRVSHGYTFGSGTRLTVV.